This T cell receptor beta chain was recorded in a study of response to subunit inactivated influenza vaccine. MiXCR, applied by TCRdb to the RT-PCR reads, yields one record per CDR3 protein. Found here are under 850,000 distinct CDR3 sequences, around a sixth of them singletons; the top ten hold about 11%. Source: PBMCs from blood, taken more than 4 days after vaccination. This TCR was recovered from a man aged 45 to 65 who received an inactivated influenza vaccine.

In DNA, the CDR3 is TGCAGTGCTCAACAGGGGGCTGGTCAGCCCCAGCATTTT. Its translation: CSAQQGAGQPQHF. The J gene is TRBJ1-5, the V gene TRBV20-1; TRBD1 agrees at 9 bases. Per germline, CDR1 DFQATT and CDR2 SNEGSKA (reference sequence). With 5 bases clipped from V and 6 bases from J, the junction kept 5 bases outside the gene matches. The CDR3 contains 13 residues.